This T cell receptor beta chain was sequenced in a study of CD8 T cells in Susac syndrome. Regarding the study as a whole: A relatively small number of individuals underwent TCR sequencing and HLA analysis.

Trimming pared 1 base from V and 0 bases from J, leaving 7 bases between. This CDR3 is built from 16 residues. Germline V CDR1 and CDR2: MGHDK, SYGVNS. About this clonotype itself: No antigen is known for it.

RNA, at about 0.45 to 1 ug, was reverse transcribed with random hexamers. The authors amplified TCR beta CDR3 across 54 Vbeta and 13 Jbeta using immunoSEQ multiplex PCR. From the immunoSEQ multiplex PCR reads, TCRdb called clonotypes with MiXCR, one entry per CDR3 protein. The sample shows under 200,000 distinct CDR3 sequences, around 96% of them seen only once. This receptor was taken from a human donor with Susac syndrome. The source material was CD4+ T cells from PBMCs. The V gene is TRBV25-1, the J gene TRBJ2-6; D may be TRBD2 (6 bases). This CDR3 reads CASSEWGGSGANVLTF. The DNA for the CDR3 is TGTGCCAGCAGTGAATGGGGAGGCTCTGGGGCCAACGTCCTGACTTTC.